The 18 T cell receptor beta chains reported below all come from one sample, sequenced in a study of HIV-infected patients and healthy controls. Alpha and beta constant-region primers primed reverse transcription of 400 to 650 ng RNA. Each of the alpha and beta chains got its own library through chain-specific third strand synthesis with indices. TCRdb reprocessed the 5' RACE reads with MiXCR, giving one entry per CDR3 protein. The top ten hold under 3.5% of the sample, which has roughly 18,000 distinct CDR3 sequences, over 9.5% seen once. The repertoire came from unfractionated whole blood and reflected all unsorted peripheral T cells. Sequenced sample: blood. All receptors come from an adult in good health.

This clonotype was observed a few times. This chain connects TRBV2 to TRBJ2-1; possible D gene TRBD1, 7 bases. The germline V gene has CDR1 SNHLY and CDR2 FYNNEI. V lost 7 bases, J lost 5 bases, and 18 bases lay in between. The length of the CDR3 is 15 residues. CDR3 in amino acids: CASTMEGALNNEQFF. In DNA, the CDR3 is TGTGCCAGCACCATGGAGGGGGCATTGAACAATGAGCAGTTCTTC.

This clonotype was seen once. The V call is TRBV6-2 or TRBV6-3, the J call TRBJ2-1; maybe TRBD1 (5 bases). Trimming removed 3 bases at V and 2 bases at J, with 11 bases between. The CDR3 has 15 amino acids. Per germline, CDR1 MNHEY and CDR2 SVGEGT. In DNA, the CDR3 is TGTGCCAGCAGTTATTGGCAGGGAACCTACAATGAGCAGTTCTTC. Translating it yields CASSYWQGTYNEQFF.

The table lists this clonotype with many counts. The V call is TRBV5-1, the J call TRBJ2-3; no clear D. Trimming left V 4 bases short and J 0 bases short, with 15 bases between. The germline V gene has CDR1 SGHRS and CDR2 YFSETQ. The CDR3 spans 16 residues. The CDR3: CASSPKGSASTDTQYF. DNA for the CDR3: TGCGCCAGCAGCCCGAAGGGATCGGCAAGCACAGATACGCAGTATTTT.

There are many counts of this clonotype. This chain links TRBV5-1 with TRBJ2-1; TRBD2 agrees at 7 bases. V was clipped by 1 base and J by 13 bases; unmatched bases: 2. The CDR3 is made up of 11 amino acids. Germline V CDR1 and CDR2: SGHRS, YFSETQ. CDR3 in DNA: TGCGCCAGCAGCTTGTGGGGACTACAGTTCTTC. Translated: CASSLWGLQFF. The whole variable domain, filled in from reference TRBV5-1 and TRBJ2-1, reads KAGVTQTPRYLIKTRGQQVTLSCSPISGHRSVSWYQQTPGQGLQFLFEYFSETQRNKGNFPGRFSGRQFSNSRSEMNVSTLELGDSALYLCASSLWGLQFFGPGTRLTVL.

In its sample, this clonotype was seen many times. The J gene is TRBJ2-7, the V gene TRBV19; D tentatively fits TRBD1 or TRBD2 (5 bases each). CDR3 size: 13 residues. Germline-derived CDR1 and CDR2 are LNHDA and SQIVND (reference sequence). Trimming removed 5 bases from V and 2 bases from J, with 10 bases in between. CDR3 sequence reads: CASSVGTTYEQYF. CDR3 bases: TGTGCCAGTAGTGTAGGGACCACCTACGAGCAGTACTTC.

This chain connects TRBV28 to TRBJ2-7, with D possibly being TRBD2 (6 bases). The CDR3 runs 13 residues. V shed 8 bases and J shed 4 bases, with 15 bases lying between them. CDR1 and CDR2 from the germline V gene are MDHEN and SYDVKM. CDR3 coding DNA: TGTGCCAGCGGCGGGGCCCACCCTTACGAGCAGTACTTC. It yields the protein CASGGAHPYEQYF.

This clonotype was recorded at least ten times. This chain links TRBV7-9 with TRBJ2-5; D remains ambiguous. The CDR3 contains 13 residues. V was shortened by 0 bases and J by 0 bases, with 2 bases between the two germline ends. The germline V gene encodes CDR1 SEHNR and CDR2 FQNEAQ (reference sequence). DNA for the CDR3: TGTGCCAGCAGCTTAGCCCACCAAGAGACCCAGTACTTC. Amino acid sequence: CASSLAHQETQYF.

The table lists this clonotype with a few counts. This chain uses TRBV6-6 with TRBJ2-7, with 9 positions matching TRBD2. Germline CDR1 reads MNHNY; CDR2 reads SVGAGI (reference sequence). V lost 7 bases, J lost 4 bases, and 8 bases stayed unmatched. The CDR3 runs to 14 residues. This CDR3 reads CASTLSGSEYEQYF. Here the CDR3 DNA reads TGTGCCAGCACCCTTAGCGGGAGCGAGTACGAGCAGTACTTC.

This clonotype was detected many times. The V call is TRBV20-1, the J call TRBJ1-3; TRBD1 matches 7 bases. The CDR3 spans 14 residues. The germline V gene has CDR1 DFQATT and CDR2 SNEGSKA (reference sequence). Losses at the gene ends were 5 bases for V and 1 base for J; bases not matched to a gene: 5. This CDR3 is CSASRGGSGNTIYF. The CDR3, as DNA: TGCAGTGCTTCCAGGGGGGGTTCTGGAAACACCATATATTTT.

This clonotype was found many times. The chain joins TRBV7-9 to TRBJ1-1; 7 nucleotides align to TRBD1. Germline CDR1 SEHNR, CDR2 FQNEAQ (reference sequence). The CDR3 has 12 amino acids. The J segment lost 8 bases and the V segment lost 3 bases, leaving 3 bases of the junction unmatched. DNA for the CDR3: TGTGCCAGCAGCTTCCAACAGGGGGAAGCTTTCTTT. Its protein product is CASSFQQGEAFF.

This clonotype showed up many times. V usage is TRBV25-1 and J usage is TRBJ2-5, with D unresolved. Germline V gene data show CDR1 as MGHDK and CDR2 as SYGVNS. V was clipped by 1 base and J by 2 bases, with 20 bases between them. CDR3 length equals 18 residues. The CDR3: CASSELAVRALSQETQYF. The DNA for the CDR3 is TGTGCCAGCAGTGAATTAGCCGTAAGAGCCCTTTCTCAAGAGACCCAGTACTTC.

This clonotype was found many times. The chain employs TRBV29-1 and TRBJ1-1; D gene unclear. The germline V gene has CDR1 SQVTM and CDR2 ANQGSEA. Between the trimmed V and J ends, which lost 3 bases and 2 bases, there was a span of 7 bases. There are 12 residues in the CDR3. The CDR3 spells CSVDILNTEAFF. The DNA of the CDR3 is TGCAGCGTTGATATCCTAAACACTGAAGCTTTCTTT.

There are many counts of this clonotype. The chain recombines TRBV7-2 with TRBJ2-7; 7 bases fit TRBD2. Trimming at V came to 1 base and at J to 3 bases, leaving 9 bases not matched to a gene. CDR1 and CDR2 from the germline V gene are SGHTA and FQGNSA. The CDR3 length is 16 residues. Written as DNA, the CDR3 is TGTGCCAGCAGCTTAGAGCCGGGCGGGGGAGACTACGAGCAGTACTTC. Its translation is CASSLEPGGGDYEQYF. Filled out from reference TRBV7-2 and TRBJ2-7, the complete variable domain reads GAGVSQSPSNKVTEKGKDVELRCDPISGHTALYWYRQSLGQGLEFLIYFQGNSAPDKSGLPSDRFSAERTGGSVSTLTIQRTQQEDSAVYLCASSLEPGGGDYEQYFGPGTRLTVT.

Many counts were recorded for this clonotype. This rearrangement joins TRBV29-1 to TRBJ2-2; no reliable D call. The germline V gene encodes CDR1 SQVTM and CDR2 ANQGSEA. Trimming left V 4 bases short and J 6 bases short, with 12 bases between. The CDR3 consists of 13 residues. CDR3 nucleotide sequence: TGCAGCGTTGCAGGACCCTCCGCCGGGGAGCTGTTTTTT. It is translated as CSVAGPSAGELFF.

The rearrangement uses TRBV13 and TRBJ2-7; 12 positions agree with TRBD2. The CDR3 is 17 residues long. Germline V gives CDR1 PRHDT, CDR2 FYEKMQ (reference sequence). Losses at the gene ends were 0 bases for V and 1 base for J; bases not matched to a gene: 4. This chain's CDR3 is CASSLGTSGSGSYEQYF. The CDR3 DNA reads TGTGCCAGCAGCTTAGGGACTAGCGGGAGTGGGTCCTACGAGCAGTACTTC.

Relative to its sample, this clonotype is medium-sized (0.01 to 0.1%). The rearrangement joins TRBV2 to TRBJ2-3, with TRBD2 matching 12 bases. V was pared by 5 bases and J by 6 bases, with 9 bases of the junction left unmatched. The CDR3 covers 16 residues. CDR1 and CDR2 (germline): SNHLY, FYNNEI. The CDR3 loop is CASSTKTSGSSDTQYF. The CDR3 bases are TGTGCCAGCAGTACAAAGACTAGCGGGAGCTCTGATACGCAGTATTTT.

This clonotype was detected ten times or more. The V call is TRBV19, the J call TRBJ1-1, with 8 bases matching TRBD1. Per the germline V gene, CDR1 is LNHDA and CDR2 is SQIVND (reference sequence). The CDR3 runs to 15 residues. V lost 4 bases to trimming and J lost 5 bases; unmatched junction nucleotides: 9. The CDR3 here is CASSTDQGAWTEAFF. The CDR3 DNA reads TGTGCCAGTAGTACCGATCAGGGGGCTTGGACTGAAGCTTTCTTT.

This clonotype was detected ten times or more. This chain joins TRBV29-1 and TRBJ2-5; 7 nucleotides agree with TRBD2. Germline-derived CDR1 and CDR2 are SQVTM and ANQGSEA. The CDR3 extends over 15 amino acids. J lost 3 bases, V lost 6 bases, and 13 bases had no gene match. The CDR3 sequence: CSVPPIWAGEETQYF. CDR3 DNA: TGCAGCGTCCCCCCAATCTGGGCGGGAGAAGAGACCCAGTACTTC.